This T cell receptor beta chain emerged from a study of T cell responses to AZD1222 COVID-19 vaccine. Overall study results and limits: Close to half of spike-specific TCRs reportedly recognize unmutated variant regions.

This table comes from immunoSEQ multiplex PCR, and its TCRdb copy is limited to in-frame clones, with some not included. The sample records over 85,000 clones, 85% to 95% being singletons. Note on this clone: Antigen: not known.

Germline loops: CDR1 LNHDA, CDR2 SQIVND (reference sequence). The CDR3 is 13 amino acids. The trim removed 10 bases at V and 7 bases at J, leaving 6 bases unmatched. The chain links TRBV19 to TRBJ1-6; 8 nucleotides align to TRBD1. The source material was peripheral blood, sampled on day 0 of AZD1222 vaccination. The source is an adult in good health. DNA for the CDR3: TGTGCCACAGCGACAGGGGACAATTCACCCCTCCACTTT. Protein product: CATATGDNSPLHF.